This entry lists 28 T cell receptor beta chains sequenced from one sample in a study of PD-1 blockade in classical Hodgkin lymphoma (dated by TCRdb to about 2020). The library was generated by the immunoSEQ multiplex PCR assay. TCRdb's version of the immuneACCESS table is confined to in-frame rearrangements and falls short of the full clone set. An unresolved V gene accounts for under half of the shortfall where checked; the remainder is of unknown origin. Here the sample has tens of thousands of clones; more than 85% occur a single time. Roughly 0.44% of the sample is in the top ten clones. Sample time point, as interpreted from the label and publication: cycle 4 day 1 (C4D1), after 6 weeks of nivolumab. Every trial patient had relapsed following autologous stem cell transplantation, and prior brentuximab vedotin exposure was what differed among cohorts A, B and C. A Miltenyi CD4+ T cell isolation kit was used for magnetic negative selection to purify CD4+ T cells from thawed PBMCs.

The source was CD4+ T cells from blood, collected before the fourth cycle of nivolumab. These receptors all come from a human donor with classical Hodgkin lymphoma.

The CDR3 here is CASSLTPARGDTQYF. CDR3 in DNA: TGTGCCAGCAGTTTGACTCCGGCCAGGGGAGATACGCAGTATTTT. This sequence joins TRBV27 and TRBJ2-3, with D maybe TRBD1 (6 bases). Trimming removed 3 bases at V and 5 bases at J, with 15 bases between. The germline V gene encodes CDR1 MNHEY and CDR2 SMNVEV (reference sequence). The CDR3 is 15 residues long.

The V call is TRBV18, the J call TRBJ2-4; TRBD2 aligns across 8 bases. The CDR3 spans 15 residues. J gave up 9 bases and V 0 bases, and 7 bases lay outside the gene matches. Germline-derived CDR1 and CDR2 are KGHSH and LQKENI. The CDR3 sequence is CASSPPEIAGGIQYF. CDR3 DNA: TGTGCCAGCTCACCACCGGAAATCGCGGGAGGCATTCAGTACTTC.

The V gene is TRBV10-1, the J gene TRBJ2-7; D not certain. V was cut by 4 bases and J by 6 bases, with 13 bases left in between. The germline CDR1 and CDR2 sequences are WNHNN and SYGVQD (reference sequence). CDR3 length: 13 amino acids. CDR3 in DNA: TGCGCCAGCAGTGGACTTGGTGGGCTCGAGCAGTACTTC. This codes for CASSGLGGLEQYF.

V usage is TRBV5-4 and J usage is TRBJ2-5, with a possible D match to TRBD2 (6 bases). The J call may be mistaken, given a closer DNA end match to TRBJ2-7. CDR3 size: 14 residues. Germline-derived CDR1 and CDR2 are SGHNT and YYREEE (reference sequence). DNA for the CDR3: TGTGCCAGCAGCACCCGGGAGAGGAGGTACGAGCAGTACTTC. Amino acids: CASSTRERRYEQYF.

The genes are TRBV10-2 and TRBJ2-7; 7 nucleotides agree with TRBD1. The CDR3 consists of 15 residues. Germline assignment: CDR1 WSHSY and CDR2 SAAADI. Trimming removed 0 bases from V and 7 bases from J; junction bases left unmatched: 9. This chain's CDR3 is CASSESGTVRREQYF. DNA of the CDR3: TGCGCCAGCAGTGAGTCCGGGACAGTTCGCCGAGAGCAGTACTTC.

The chain recombines TRBV7-3 with TRBJ2-1; D is ambiguous. Trimming removed 0 bases from V and 5 bases from J, with 2 bases in between. Germline CDR1 SGHTA, CDR2 FQGTGA. The CDR3 extends over 12 amino acids. CDR3 nucleotides: TGTGCCAGCAGCTTAACTGACAATGAGCAGTTCTTC. Protein sequence: CASSLTDNEQFF.

The chain uses TRBV7-9 and TRBJ1-4; TRBD1 might be the D (6 bases). The CDR3 is 14 residues long. V was trimmed by 3 bases and J by 8 bases, leaving 13 bases between them. Germline assignment: CDR1 SEHNR and CDR2 FQNEAQ (reference sequence). The CDR3 loop reads CASSFAQGGEKLFF. For the CDR3, the DNA is TGTGCCAGCAGCTTTGCACAGGGTGGCGAAAAACTGTTTTTT.

The chain links TRBV4-1 to TRBJ1-1; 7 positions match TRBD1. The CDR3 has 18 amino acids. Germline V gives CDR1 MGHRA, CDR2 YSYEKL. The V segment lost 1 base and the J segment 0 bases; nucleotides outside the gene matches: 11. The CDR3 nucleotides read TGCGCCAGCAGCCAAGTCCACAGCGCGGACAGGATGAACACTGAAGCTTTCTTT. The encoded protein is CASSQVHSADRMNTEAFF.

The genes are TRBV18 and TRBJ1-2; 7 bases agree with TRBD1. V trimming: 0 bases; J trimming: 7 bases; junction bases outside the gene matches: 8. Germline CDR1 reads KGHSH; CDR2 reads LQKENI. The CDR3 has 15 amino acids. This CDR3 reads CASSPPASGGSGYTF. In DNA, the CDR3 is TGTGCCAGCTCACCACCTGCTTCAGGGGGAAGTGGCTACACCTTC.

The chain uses TRBV28 and TRBJ1-4, with TRBD1 matching over 7 bases. Germline CDR1 is MDHEN and CDR2 is SYDVKM. The CDR3 has 14 residues. The ends lost 6 bases at V and 8 bases at J; junction bases unmatched: 9. The CDR3 nucleotides are TGTGCCAGCAGACCAGGGGGTGGGAGCGAAAAACTGTTTTTT. Translation gives CASRPGGGSEKLFF.

The genes are TRBV6-1 and TRBJ2-1, with 7 bases matching TRBD1. The ends lost 7 bases at V and 0 bases at J; junction bases unmatched: 3. The germline gives CDR1 MNHNS, CDR2 SASEGT. The length of the CDR3 is 14 residues. The chain's CDR3 is CASIPGGSYNEQFF. Here the CDR3 DNA reads TGTGCCAGCATACCAGGGGGCTCCTACAATGAGCAGTTCTTC.

CDR3 bases: TGTGCCAGCAGTGCGTCAGGGGTAAGGGGCTACACCTTC. Residues: CASSASGVRGYTF. The chain is built from TRBV2 and TRBJ1-2, with D perhaps TRBD1 (6 bases). With 4 bases removed from V and 8 bases from J, the gap between germline ends came to 14 bases. This CDR3 is 13 amino acids long. Germline CDR1 reads SNHLY; CDR2 reads FYNNEI.

In its sample, this clone was seen a few times. The CDR3 protein is CSVGSGATNEKLFF. CDR3 DNA sequence: TGCAGCGTCGGGTCGGGAGCAACTAATGAAAAACTGTTTTTT. The chain joins TRBV29-1 to TRBJ1-4; D gene uncertain. CDR3 length: 14 residues. The V end was cut by 6 bases, the J end by 0 bases, with 11 bases between. The V gene's germline CDR1 is SQVTM and CDR2 ANQGSEA.

This clone was recorded only once. CDR3 region: CASSAATRSNQPQHF. The DNA for the CDR3 is TGTGCCAGCAGTGCGGCTACCCGTAGCAATCAGCCCCAGCATTTT. This chain connects TRBV2 to TRBJ1-5; D not resolved. Germline CDR1 is SNHLY and CDR2 is FYNNEI. The CDR3 consists of 15 residues. Trimming took 4 bases from V and 0 from J, leaving 10 bases between them.

The gene calls are TRBV2 and TRBJ2-7; D unclear. Germline CDR1 and CDR2: SNHLY and FYNNEI. This CDR3 region has 12 residues. V was cut by 4 bases and J by 7 bases, with 11 bases left in between. CDR3 nucleotides: TGTGCCAGCAGTGTGGTGGGGAATGAGCAGTACTTC. Translating gives CASSVVGNEQYF.

V usage is TRBV5-1 and J usage is TRBJ1-1; a possible D gene is TRBD1 (5 bases). The CDR3 is 14 amino acids. The ends were cut back, 4 bases at V and 4 bases at J, with 14 bases in the middle. From germline, CDR1 is SGHRS and CDR2 YFSETQ. CDR3 in DNA: TGCGCCAGCAGCCGAGGGGAGTTGAGCACTGAAGCTTTCTTT. The encoded protein is CASSRGELSTEAFF.

The V gene is TRBV11-2, the J gene TRBJ2-7, with D maybe TRBD1 (6 bases). The length of the CDR3 is 12 residues. Between the trimmed V and J ends, which lost 0 bases and 7 bases, there was a span of 7 bases. Germline V CDR1 and CDR2: SGHAT, FQNNGV. This CDR3 reads CASSLDQGEQYF. Written as DNA, the CDR3 is TGTGCCAGCAGCTTAGATCAGGGGGAGCAGTACTTC.

The chain carries TRBV9 and TRBJ2-7; no firm D call. Looked up from germline, CDR1 is SGDLS and CDR2 is YYNGEE. V lost 3 bases to trimming and J lost 0 bases, with 10 bases between them. This CDR3 has 14 residues. This CDR3 is CASSASGTSYEQYF. In nucleotides, the CDR3 is TGTGCCAGCAGCGCCTCGGGCACCTCCTACGAGCAGTACTTC.

The chain joins TRBV2 to TRBJ2-1; D is ambiguous. This CDR3 has 14 residues. V was cut by 6 bases and J by 8 bases, with 17 bases left in between. Germline CDR1 SNHLY, CDR2 FYNNEI. CDR3 bases: TGTGCCAGCAGGGCCACAGTCTCCCACCATGAGCAGTTCTTC. This encodes CASRATVSHHEQFF.

This clone showed up just a few times. V usage is TRBV5-1 and J usage is TRBJ2-4, with 9 bases lining up with TRBD1. Germline assignment: CDR1 SGHRS and CDR2 YFSETQ. The CDR3 runs 14 residues. V dropped 1 base and J dropped 9; count of bases not matched to a gene: 5. In DNA, the CDR3 is TGCGCCAGCAGCTTGATGCCGGGACAGGGCATTCAGTACTTC. As protein: CASSLMPGQGIQYF.

This sequence joins TRBV7-8 and TRBJ1-1; D is perhaps TRBD1 (5 bases). CDR1 and CDR2 (germline): SGHVS, FQNEAQ. The CDR3 has 16 amino acids. The V gene lost 5 bases and the J gene lost 0 bases, with 16 bases spanning the gap. The DNA for the CDR3 is TGTGCCAGCAGCCCCCGGCAGGGTGGCCTGAACACTGAAGCTTTCTTT. Amino acid sequence: CASSPRQGGLNTEAFF. Full variable domain (remainder filled in from reference TRBV7-8 and TRBJ1-1): GAGVSQSPRYKVAKRGQDVALRCDPISGHVSLFWYQQALGQGPEFLTYFQNEAQLDKSGLPSDRFFAERPEGSVSTLKIQRTQQEDSAVYLCASSPRQGGLNTEAFFGQGTRLTVV.

V is TRBV18 and J is TRBJ2-7; D is unresolved. CDR3 length: 13 residues. Germline V lookup: CDR1 KGHSH, CDR2 LQKENI. Trimming pared 0 bases from V and 0 bases from J, leaving 3 bases between. The CDR3 bases are TGTGCCAGCTCACCACCGAGCTCCTACGAGCAGTACTTC. Protein product: CASSPPSSYEQYF. The entire variable domain, with the rest obtained from reference TRBV18 and TRBJ2-7, is as follows: NAGVMQNPRHLVRRRGQEARLRCSPMKGHSHVYWYRQLPEEGLKFMVYLQKENIIDESGMPKERFSAEFPKEGPSILRIQQVVRGDSAAYFCASSPPSSYEQYFGPGTRLTVT.

This chain connects TRBV27 to TRBJ2-7; D is ambiguous. The CDR3 loop spans 16 amino acids. Germline CDR1 and CDR2: MNHEY and SMNVEV (reference sequence). V was cut by 0 bases and J by 0 bases, with 12 bases left in between. CDR3 coding DNA: TGTGCCAGCAGTTTATCGCTGCGTGGTCGCTCCTACGAGCAGTACTTC. Amino acid sequence: CASSLSLRGRSYEQYF.

The rearrangement uses TRBV11-2 and TRBJ2-2, with 10 bases lining up with TRBD1. The CDR3 spans 15 residues. The germline CDR1 and CDR2 sequences are SGHAT and FQNNGV. Germline trimming cut 6 bases from V and 6 bases from J; bases unmatched to any gene: 7. The CDR3 sequence is CASRPRQGAPGELFF. In DNA form, the CDR3 reads TGTGCCAGCAGACCAAGACAGGGGGCTCCCGGGGAGCTGTTTTTT.

The chain recombines TRBV2 with TRBJ2-7; a weak D match, TRBD1 (6 bases). This CDR3 has 15 amino acids. Looked up from germline, CDR1 is SNHLY and CDR2 is FYNNEI. Deletions cut 3 bases from V and 0 bases from J, with 12 bases between. This CDR3 is CASSDDRNPSYEQYF. In DNA form, the CDR3 reads TGTGCCAGCAGTGATGACAGGAACCCCTCCTACGAGCAGTACTTC.

The chain couples TRBV7-3 to TRBJ2-2; TRBD2 is a possible D gene (5 bases). CDR3 length: 15 amino acids. Trimming removed 4 bases at V and 3 bases at J, with 12 bases between. CDR1 is SGHTA, CDR2 FQGTGA, per germline. CDR3 coding DNA: TGTGCCAGCAGCTCCCGGGAACTTCACACCGGGGAGCTGTTTTTT. Translating gives CASSSRELHTGELFF.

V usage is TRBV18 and J usage is TRBJ2-3, with TRBD2 identical over 9 bases. The CDR3 consists of 15 residues. V was pared by 3 bases and J by 5 bases, with 6 bases of the junction left unmatched. Germline V gene data show CDR1 as KGHSH and CDR2 as LQKENI. The DNA of the CDR3 is TGTGCCAGCTCACCCCTAGCGGGACGTTTAGATACGCAGTATTTT. Protein product: CASSPLAGRLDTQYF.

V usage is TRBV5-6 and J usage is TRBJ2-7; D is undetermined. The CDR3 has 12 residues. The V end lost 2 bases, the J end lost 1 base, and 4 bases lay between the germline ends. Looked up from germline, CDR1 is SGHDT and CDR2 is YYEEEE. The DNA of the CDR3 is TGTGCCAGCAGCTTATTATCCTACGAGCAGTACTTC. This encodes CASSLLSYEQYF.